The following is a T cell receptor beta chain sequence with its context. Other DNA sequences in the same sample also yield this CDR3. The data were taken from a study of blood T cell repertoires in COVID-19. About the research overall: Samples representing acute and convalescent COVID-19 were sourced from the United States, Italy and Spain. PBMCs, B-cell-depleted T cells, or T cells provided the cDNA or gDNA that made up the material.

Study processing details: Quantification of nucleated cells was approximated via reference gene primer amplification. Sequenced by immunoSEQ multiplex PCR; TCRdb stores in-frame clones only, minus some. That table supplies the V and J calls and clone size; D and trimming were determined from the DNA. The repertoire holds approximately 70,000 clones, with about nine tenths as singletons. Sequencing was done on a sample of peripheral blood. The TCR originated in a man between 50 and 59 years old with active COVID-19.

The CDR3: CASSLDRNEQFF. The CDR3 region has the DNA TGTGCCAGCAGCTTAGACCGCAATGAGCAGTTCTTC. This chain connects TRBV11-3 to TRBJ2-1; D is uncertain. This CDR3 contains 12 residues. V was clipped by 0 bases and J by 6 bases, with 3 bases between them. Germline CDR1 reads SGHNT; CDR2 reads YENEEA.